This passage covers 14 T cell receptor beta chains from one sample sequenced in a study of PD-1 blockade in classical Hodgkin lymphoma. Time point denoted: cycle 4 day 1 (C4D1), after about 6 weeks of nivolumab. Every patient was affected by relapse after autologous stem cell transplantation, while exposure to brentuximab vedotin was not uniform. Produced via immunoSEQ multiplex PCR; TCRdb's table is partial and in-frame only. In the table there are just under 65,000 clones, 75% to 95% of which are singletons. The specimen comprised peripheral blood mononuclear cells (PBMCs), sampled before the fourth cycle of nivolumab. The receptors here all came from a human donor with classical Hodgkin lymphoma.

The chain uses TRBV4-2 and TRBJ2-1; either TRBD1 or TRBD2 may supply D (7 bases each). This CDR3 spans 16 amino acids. Trimming took off 0 bases at V and 3 bases at J, with 12 bases between the two ends. CDR1 LGHNA and CDR2 YNFKEQ come from the germline V gene. For the CDR3, the DNA is TGTGCCAGCAGCCAAGATCAGGGGGGGGGCTACAATGAGCAGTTCTTC. Translation: CASSQDQGGGYNEQFF.

The chain uses TRBV9 and TRBJ2-3; D perhaps matches TRBD2 (5 bases). The CDR3 spans 13 residues. V was pared by 6 bases and J by 3 bases, with 11 bases between. The germline gives CDR1 SGDLS, CDR2 YYNGEE. The CDR3: CASNRLLTDTQYF. For the CDR3, the DNA is TGTGCCAGCAATCGACTACTTACAGATACGCAGTATTTT.

The V and J genes are TRBV7-9 and TRBJ1-2; D may be TRBD1 (6 bases). The CDR3 sequence is 16 residues long. V was shortened by 5 bases and J by 4 bases, with 20 bases between the two germline ends. The germline gives CDR1 SEHNR, CDR2 FQNEAQ (reference sequence). CDR3 sequence (DNA): TGTGCCAGCAGCCCGCCGGCAGGGGCGAACCTCTATGGCTACACCTTC. It is translated as CASSPPAGANLYGYTF.

J is TRBJ2-7 and V is TRBV11-1, with 10 positions matching TRBD2. V lost 4 bases, J lost 5 bases, and 8 bases stayed unmatched. Per the germline V gene, CDR1 is SGHAT and CDR2 is FQDESV (reference sequence). This CDR3 contains 15 residues. This chain's CDR3 is CASSSLAGTGDEQYF. The CDR3 DNA is TGTGCCAGCAGCTCACTAGCGGGAACCGGGGACGAGCAGTACTTC. The full variable domain, rest sourced from reference TRBV11-1 and TRBJ2-7, is EAEVAQSPRYKITEKSQAVAFWCDPISGHATLYWYRQILGQGPELLVQFQDESVVDDSQLPKDRFSAERLKGVDSTLKIQPAELGDSAMYLCASSSLAGTGDEQYFGPGTRLTVT.

The rearrangement links TRBV11-2 to TRBJ2-2, with no clear D. This CDR3 contains 13 residues. CDR1 is SGHAT and CDR2 is FQNNGV in the germline V gene. Trimming stripped 2 bases from V and 3 bases from J, with 4 bases between. Here the CDR3 reads CASSLIYTGELFF. The CDR3 coding sequence is TGTGCCAGCAGCTTAATCTACACCGGGGAGCTGTTTTTT.

The chain carries TRBV30 and TRBJ1-5; the D is unclear. This CDR3 has 14 amino acids. CDR1 and CDR2 (germline): GTSNPN, SVGIG (reference sequence). With 2 bases removed from V and 4 bases from J, the gap between germline ends came to 12 bases. The CDR3 here is CAWSIQLRNQPQHF. The CDR3 nucleotides read TGTGCCTGGAGTATACAGTTGCGAAATCAGCCCCAGCATTTT.

The chain combines TRBV27 with TRBJ2-5, with 12 bases lining up with TRBD2. The CDR3 runs to 13 residues. Unmatched junction bases numbered 1, after V lost 6 bases and J lost 5 bases. Germline CDR1 MNHEY, CDR2 SMNVEV (reference sequence). This CDR3 is CASSTSGRETQYF. The CDR3 coding sequence is TGTGCCAGCAGCACTAGCGGGAGGGAGACCCAGTACTTC.

This clone was detected once. The gene calls are TRBV6-5 and TRBJ2-5; 7 bases map to TRBD2. This CDR3 comprises 15 residues. Germline assignment: CDR1 MNHEY and CDR2 SVGAGI. The V and J ends lost 0 bases and 5 bases, in that order; junction bases with no gene match: 6. The chain's CDR3 is CASSYSRGTGETQYF. The CDR3 DNA is TGTGCCAGCAGTTACTCGCGGGGGACGGGGGAGACCCAGTACTTC.

The V gene is TRBV6-5, the J gene TRBJ2-7, with D possibly matching TRBD1 (7 bases). V was trimmed by 6 bases and J by 5 bases, leaving 20 bases between them. From germline, CDR1 is MNHEY and CDR2 SVGAGI. The CDR3 has 15 residues. Written as DNA, the CDR3 is TGTGCCAGCAGGGCCGGCAGGGGGGTAGTCCACGAGCAGTACTTC. This gives the protein CASRAGRGVVHEQYF.

Note on this clone: A junction boundary mismatches the germline segment, possibly from a read error. This chain uses TRBV7-7 with TRBJ1-6; D uncertain. The germline V gene encodes CDR1 SSHAT and CDR2 FNYEAQ (reference sequence). The CDR3 consists of 13 residues. CDR3 DNA: TGTGCTAGCAGCTTGGAAAGGGATTCACCCCTCCACTTT. It translates to CASSLERDSPLHF.

This chain joins TRBV10-1 and TRBJ2-5; 7 bases are a match to TRBD2. The V and J ends lost 3 bases and 3 bases, in that order; junction bases with no gene match: 16. There are 18 residues in the CDR3. Germline V gene sequence: CDR1 WNHNN, CDR2 SYGVQD (reference sequence). CDR3 sequence reads: CASSDPAGISGEKETQYF. DNA of the CDR3: TGCGCCAGCAGTGATCCAGCGGGAATCTCTGGAGAGAAAGAGACCCAGTACTTC.

The chain couples TRBV2 to TRBJ1-2; the D gene is possibly TRBD1 (5 bases). Trimming left V 1 base short and J 12 bases short, with 12 bases between. The CDR3 runs 12 residues. The germline V gene has CDR1 SNHLY and CDR2 FYNNEI. The CDR3, as DNA: TGTGCCAGCAGTGAAGGGGACGGCTTTAACACCTTC. Encoded protein: CASSEGDGFNTF.

The rearrangement uses TRBV2 and TRBJ2-7, with 7 positions matching TRBD2. CDR1 is SNHLY and CDR2 is FYNNEI in the germline V gene. The CDR3 runs 13 residues. Trimming at V came to 6 bases and at J to 2 bases, leaving 4 bases not matched to a gene. The CDR3 DNA is TGTGCCAGCAGGGGGAGGGCAACCTACGAGCAGTACTTC. This sequence encodes CASRGRATYEQYF.

The chain employs TRBV4-2 and TRBJ2-7; D not certain. Germline CDR1 reads LGHNA; CDR2 reads YNFKEQ. CDR3 length equals 13 residues. V was cut by 4 bases and J by 3 bases, with 10 bases left in between. The CDR3 is CASSRERIYEQYF. The CDR3 region has the DNA TGTGCCAGCAGCCGAGAACGGATCTACGAGCAGTACTTC.